What follows describes a single T cell receptor beta chain. This clonotype was seen at least ten times. Its antigen has not been determined. The sample holds no much larger clone one base away, and base qualities are not on file. This entry comes from a study of identical twins (dated by TCRdb to 2016 to 2017). A note on the overall study: To test whether fetal clonotypes persist, this study deep-sequenced TCR alpha and beta repertoires from monozygotic twins, from unrelated adults of various ages, and from cord blood. Replicate twin experiments were performed at different times using different library preparation protocols to rule out contamination.

V is reduced by 6 bases and J by 7 bases, leaving a spacing of 10 bases between them. Via the germline V gene (reference sequence), CDR1 is MNHNY and CDR2 SVGAGI. From cysteine to phenylalanine, the CDR3 is 12 amino acids long. Just CDR3 DNA is preserved here, 36 bases in frame from base 1. Overall results and qualifications from the work: Because the same donors could not be followed over many years, the conclusions depended on cross-sectional statistical analysis. Fewer insertions were carried by abundant cord blood beta clonotypes; a weaker similar trend was observed in young adult naive repertoires, while no such trend was observed in memory repertoires. Out-of-frame TCR alpha sharing in monozygotic twins was systematically underestimated by recombination models, whereas sharing between unrelated individuals was in agreement with the recombination models. The excess sharing between twins in beta out-of-frame sequences was weaker because fewer shared sequences reduced the signal-to-noise ratio. Zero-insertion analyses could be partly confounded by invariant T cells such as MAIT and iNKT, though diverse VJ usage argued against such confounding for most clonotypes. Compared with coincidental sharing between unrelated individuals, out-of-frame TCR alpha sequences shared between twins showed an excess of sequences with low generation probability.

Library creation used 5' RACE. The sequencer was an Illumina HiSeq 2000. A universal primer binding site was introduced by template switching, and a unique molecular identifier was present in the final cDNA, enabling accurate counting of TCR cDNA molecules. First-strand cDNA for TCR alpha and beta chains was synthesized from specific primers in the conserved constant-segment region. To control for contamination, every cDNA library carried two barcodes: a SMART-Mk sample barcode plus Illumina barcodes. TruSeq adapter sequences, together with Illumina sample barcodes, were added in two successive PCR steps. Sequencing of the TCR alpha and beta cDNA libraries was done on the Illumina HiSeq platform using custom primers. The authors' analysis ran thus. MiGEC processed the raw reads to extract unique molecular identifiers, while MiXCR was used to determine the CDR3 positions. Recombination models were inferred per individual with the repgenHMM and IGoR tools using an EM algorithm. The tcR package in R was used for shared clonotype analysis, with sharing normalized by the product of cloneset sizes. To study raw recombination free of thymic and clonal selection effects, out-of-frame nonproductive sequences were analyzed. TCRdb itself trimmed the public reads at Q25 with fastp, ran MiXCR and retained productive beta chains. Merged by CDR3 protein, the rows form single entries marked with the most common genes and DNA. These V and J calls originate from TCRdb's pipeline instead of the authors' own analysis. The sample table contains more than 600,000 distinct CDR3 sequences; only one count was recorded for 15% to 20% of them. The ten largest clones take up about an eighth of the sample.

Every donor in the study was a healthy Caucasian. Three pairs of female monozygotic twins, all aged about 18 to 30 years, made up the twin cohort. The RNA used for TCR libraries was isolated from peripheral blood mononuclear cells. This sample also belongs to another study, concerning T cells expressing NK-cell markers. The second study, in turn, reports: Three sorted T-cell subsets (CD3+CD56+NKG2C+, CD3+CD56+NKG2C- and CD3+CD56-NKG2C+) from fewer than 10 donors had their TCR beta-chain repertoires profiled. Seven of the eight sequenced donors were HCMV-seropositive and one was HCMV-seronegative. In several experiments an anti-gammadeltaTCR antibody was added to restrict sorting to alphabetaTCR-expressing T cells. In over 5 donors, the dominant CD3+CD56+NKG2C+ clonotypes were among the top 10 CD8+ clonotypes and accounted for about 1.0-7.5% of CD8+ T cells. Those dominant clonotypes were again the most abundant among CD3+CD56-NKG2C+ cells in a handful of donors, at about 28.3-60.1%. It remained unclear whether the expanded NKG2C-expressing T cell clones were specific for HCMV antigens. The study sequenced eight donors, all healthy volunteers chosen at random: three men and five women. HCMV-specific IgG was detected in serum with a commercial ELISA kit to determine HCMV serostatus. For six donors, bulk peripheral blood T-cell repertoires were also sequenced from unsorted PBMC. MIGEC was used to demultiplex reads and group the reads by UMI, and MiTCR was used to assemble and quantify clonotypes. To remove erroneous sequences, TCR cDNA sequences were retained only when supported by two or more reads. The tcR package was used for downstream repertoire analysis, and clonotypes were matched across fractions by CDR3 nucleotide sequence plus V segment. VDJmatch was used to annotate antigen specificity against VDJdb, with one amino acid substitution in CDR3 permitted.

Source material: PBMCs. The sequence joins TRBV6-6 to TRBJ2-1; TRBD2 is possibly the D segment (7 matching bases). The TCR comes from a woman aged 18-29 years in good health. The nucleotide sequence is given as TGTGCCAGCAGACAGGGAGGGAATGAGCAGTTCTTC. Its amino acids are CASRQGGNEQFF.